This T cell receptor beta chain was retrieved from a study of control samples from healthy donors and cancer patients. Profiled with immunoSEQ multiplex PCR; TCRdb holds only in-frame clones, not every one. The sample consists of 190,000 or so clones, about 93% of them appearing once. There are 13 residues in the CDR3. Germline assignment: CDR1 SNHLY and CDR2 FYNNEI. Trimming took 5 bases from V and 5 from J; bases not matched to a gene: 5. This TCR came from a man younger than 35 in good health. The V gene is TRBV2, the J gene TRBJ2-7; 8 bases map to TRBD1. Material for sequencing was blood. In DNA, the CDR3 is TGTGCCAGCAGTCGGCAGGGGGCAAACGAGCAGTACTTC. Its protein product is CASSRQGANEQYF.